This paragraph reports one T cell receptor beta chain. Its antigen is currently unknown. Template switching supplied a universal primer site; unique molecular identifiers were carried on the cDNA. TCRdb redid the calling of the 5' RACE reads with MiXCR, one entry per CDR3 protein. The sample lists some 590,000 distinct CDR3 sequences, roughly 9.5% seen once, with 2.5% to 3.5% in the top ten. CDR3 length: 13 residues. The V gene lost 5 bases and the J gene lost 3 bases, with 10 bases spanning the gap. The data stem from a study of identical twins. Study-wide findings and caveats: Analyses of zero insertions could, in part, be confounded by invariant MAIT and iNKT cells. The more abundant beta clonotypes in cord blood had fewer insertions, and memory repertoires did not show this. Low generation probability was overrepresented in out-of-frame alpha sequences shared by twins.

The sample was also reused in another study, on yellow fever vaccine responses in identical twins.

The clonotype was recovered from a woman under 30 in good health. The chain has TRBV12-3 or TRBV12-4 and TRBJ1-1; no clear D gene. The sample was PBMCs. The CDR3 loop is CASSTAKYTEAFF. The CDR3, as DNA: TGTGCCAGCAGTACTGCCAAATACACTGAAGCTTTCTTT.